This TCR beta chain derives from a study of blood T cell repertoires in COVID-19. Background on the study: T cells, B-cell-depleted T cells, or PBMCs provided the cDNA or gDNA that served as material.

Participant-given clinical history determined each cohort assignment. This CDR3 is built from 15 residues. The germline CDR1 and CDR2 sequences are SGHDN and FVKESK. Deletions cut 4 bases from V and 2 bases from J, with 13 bases between. TCRdb's table, derived via immunoSEQ multiplex PCR, lists solely in-frame clones and lacks some. The sample carries around 300,000 clones, around 90% recorded once. The chain employs TRBV14 and TRBJ2-3, with D perhaps matching TRBD1 (6 bases). The sequenced sample consisted of PBMCs or T cells enriched from blood (not recorded which). The sequence was obtained from a woman aged 50 to 60 who had recovered from COVID-19. CDR3 nucleotides: TGTGCCAGCAGCCGAGATACAGGGTTCACAGATACGCAGTATTTT. Encoded protein: CASSRDTGFTDTQYF.